A selection of T cell receptor beta chains follows, all from one sample in a study of neurological immune-mediated disorders. TCRdb reprocessed the 5' RACE reads via MiXCR and lists one record per CDR3 protein. Here the sample spans about 62,000 distinct CDR3 sequences, 3% to 4% being singletons. The specimen sequenced was PBMCs. These TCRs come from a woman between 45 and 60 years old with multiple sclerosis. CDR3s leave out the opening cysteine and the closing phenylalanine or tryptophan. Fields, in order: CDR3 protein, V gene, clone size, CDR3 length. For some rows the clone size is stated as once, few or many, or as a class when expanded; others skip it.

ASGMDRASSNEQF,TRBV5-1,many,13
ASSLDGRGYEQY,TRBV12-3/TRBV12-4,many,12
SARGLAGRDEQF,TRBV20-1,few,12
ASRSTGGEGYT,TRBV6-6,many,11
ASSFGRESSYNEQF,TRBV13,.,14
SASMDASGRKQF,TRBV20-1,many,12
ASSLRQEFPYEQY,TRBV7-8,many,13
ASSLATNEQF,TRBV13,many,10
SAEGDAADTQY,TRBV29-1,many,11
ASSQDLALDEQF,TRBV4-3,few,12
ASSLGTGEAF,TRBV7-2,many,10
ASSQGRRNTEAF,TRBV6-2/TRBV6-3,.,12
ASSGNHRTSEKYSGSYNEQF,TRBV9,many,20
ASSYGTMTTEAF,TRBV6-6,.,12
ASNGQGRSYNEQF,TRBV9,many,13
SARSPVGRSFYEQY,TRBV20-1,many,14
ASSWGLAGPNEQY,TRBV5-6,many,13
ASSQDLGRASGGTIY,TRBV4-3,many,15
ASHSGSSFGANVLT,TRBV5-1,many,14
ASSLEGSETQY,TRBV11-2,many,11
ASSFDPASPGNNEQF,TRBV5-1,few,15
ASSLGRQGAMAEAF,TRBV7-9,many,14
SVGDPNSNQPQH,TRBV29-1,many,12
ASSLQGSNYGYT,TRBV7-2,many,12
ASSFGTGNTEAF,TRBV6-2/TRBV6-3,few,12
SARLSGANVLT,TRBV20-1,few,11
ASSRGGISYNEQF,TRBV13,many,13
ASSRGLAGGFTGELF,TRBV7-2,many,15
ASSQLHFDGYT,TRBV3-1,many,11
ASSLRIRSYTEAF,TRBV14,few,13
ASSLESRNNEQF,TRBV7-9,few,12
ASSLEGAISNQPQH,TRBV7-8,many,14
ASRSTGQNRDTQY,TRBV7-9,many,13
SAQLAGRTDTQY,TRBV20-1,many,12
ASRWTSGSRIYNEQF,TRBV5-8,many,15
ATSNGSPTDTQY,TRBV15,many,12
ASSESAGDTDTQY,TRBV6-4,many,13
AIGPRGQYNSPLH,TRBV10-3,many,13
ASSEAWEPRGYGYT,TRBV2,many,14
SASPPSGRHNEQF,TRBV20-1,many,13
ASGLAGGETQY,TRBV7-9,many,11
ATSRDLRGGNGYT,TRBV15,many,13
ASSLVGFGELF,TRBV11-2,many,11
ASSYPLGYSGRNSYEQY,TRBV6-2/TRBV6-3,.,17
ASSQDRGASTEAF,TRBV14,many,13
ATSRTGLRTEAF,TRBV15,many,12
ATAGQAEGAQY,TRBV7-2,many,11
ASSLGQRNTEAF,TRBV5-1,many,12
ASSERGGTNYGYT,TRBV2,many,13
SAESFPAF,TRBV20-1,many,8
ASSLREKGEDTQY,TRBV6-1,.,13
ASSSRGSTEAF,TRBV21-1,many,11
SASWTTYNEQF,TRBV20-1,many,11
ASSLKGETEAF,TRBV7-9,many,11